A single sample gave rise to the 7 T cell receptor beta chains below, sequenced in a study of T-cell reconstitution after alpha-beta-depleted transplantation in children (dated by TCRdb to 2016 to 2017). Per the publication, the treatment or condition label means: allogeneic hematopoietic cell transplantation with graft depleted of TCRalphabeta T cells and CD19 B cells. Library preparation used PCR. The instrument given in TCRdb is Illumina HiSeq 2500. TCR library preparation used molecular barcoding, with unique molecular identifiers applied to normalize quantification of the TCRbeta repertoire. TCRdb trimmed public reads at Q25 via fastp, called clones via MiXCR and kept in-frame beta chains. Each CDR3 protein appears once, grouped with its most common genes and DNA. This sample holds approximately 50,000 distinct CDR3 sequences; about 47% were observed only once. The ten most abundant clones make up roughly two fifths of the sample.

Material: peripheral blood, obtained before TCRalphabeta/CD19-depleted stem cell transplant. The receptors were gathered from a boy younger than two with SCID, due to receive a stem cell transplant.

Only a few counts were recorded for this clonotype. The chain is built from TRBV27 and TRBJ2-3, with 9 bases fitting TRBD2. CDR3 length: 16 residues. The germline gives CDR1 MNHEY, CDR2 SMNVEV (reference sequence). J was trimmed by 2 bases and V by 5 bases; bases with no gene match: 8. CDR3 region: CASSPPGGGDTDTQYF. The CDR3 DNA follows: TGTGCCAGCAGTCCCCCGGGCGGGGGGGACACAGATACGCAGTATTTT.

The chain links TRBV20-1 to TRBJ1-1; TRBD1 matches at 10 bases. CDR3 length equals 12 residues. Trimming cost V 5 bases and J 8 bases; bases outside gene matches: 5. Looked up from germline, CDR1 is DFQATT and CDR2 is SNEGSKA (reference sequence). CDR3 residues: CSALGQGEEAFF. For the CDR3, the DNA is TGCAGTGCTCTTGGACAGGGGGAAGAAGCTTTCTTT.

This clonotype appeared once. The J gene is TRBJ1-1, the V gene TRBV14; TRBD1 agrees at 8 bases. The CDR3 contains 16 residues. Germline V lookup: CDR1 SGHDN, CDR2 FVKESK. V gave up 4 bases and J gave up 1 base; unmatched junction bases: 8. For the CDR3, the DNA is TGTGCCAGCAGCCGCCTCTCAGGGACAGGGAACACTGAAGCTTTCTTT. Its translation: CASSRLSGTGNTEAFF.

The rearrangement uses TRBV4-3 and TRBJ2-7, with D perhaps matching TRBD1 or TRBD2 (5 bases each). Between the trimmed V and J ends, which lost 0 bases and 3 bases, there was a span of 12 bases. In germline, CDR1 is LGHNA, CDR2 YSLEER. CDR3 length: 15 residues. CDR3 in amino acids: CASSQEGRNSYEQYF. CDR3 in DNA: TGCGCCAGCAGCCAAGAGGGACGGAATAGCTACGAGCAGTACTTC.

V is TRBV5-1 and J is TRBJ2-5; maybe TRBD2 (6 bases). This CDR3 has 13 residues. Deletions cut 4 bases from V and 1 base from J, with 8 bases between. CDR1 is SGHRS, CDR2 YFSETQ, per germline. In DNA form, the CDR3 reads TGCGCCAGCAGCCCGGGACTCCAAGAGACCCAGTACTTC. Translating it yields CASSPGLQETQYF.

The chain uses TRBV6-1 and TRBJ2-7; 9 nucleotides line up with TRBD2. The CDR3 runs to 15 residues. Germline-derived CDR1 and CDR2 are MNHNS and SASEGT. The V and J ends lost 2 bases and 1 base, in that order; junction bases with no gene match: 3. The CDR3 sequence is CASSENLAGSYEQYF. As DNA, the CDR3 is TGTGCCAGCAGTGAAAACCTAGCGGGGTCCTACGAGCAGTACTTC.

DNA of the CDR3: TGTGCCAGCAGTCCCCGCCTAACTATTTTCACAGATACGCAGTATTTT. Its protein product is CASSPRLTIFTDTQYF. The chain combines TRBV28 with TRBJ2-3; D is ambiguous. Trimming stripped 5 bases from V and 2 bases from J, with 17 bases between. The CDR3 covers 16 residues. CDR1 and CDR2 (germline): MDHEN, SYDVKM.